The rows below give T cell receptor beta chains drawn from one sample of a study of beta chain features in type 1 diabetes. Some clones are missing from TCRdb's copy, which holds only in-frame ones; the method was immunoSEQ multiplex PCR. Here the sample spans fewer than 350,000 clones, 15% being singletons. Sample: naive CD4+ T cells from blood. These receptors were obtained from a man aged 18 to 29 with type 1 diabetes. Each CDR3 is given with its conserved first and last residue. Each record gives: J gene, CDR3 length, V gene, CDR3 protein.

>TRBJ2-7|13|TRBV6-5
CASSMGLAGEQYF
>TRBJ2-5|13|TRBV29-1
CSVGQGASETQYF
>TRBJ2-3|17|TRBV4-2
CASSQEVESGSTDTQYF
>TRBJ2-3|15|TRBV5-1
CASSYTRRITDTQYF
>TRBJ2-5|13|TRBV18
CASSPRRRETQYF
>TRBJ1-5|17|TRBV19
CASSTEPGQESNQPQHF
>TRBJ2-7|16|TRBV4-2
CASSAAWRVPVYEQYF
>TRBJ1-5|15|TRBV2
CASSVGRTVNQPQHF
>TRBJ2-3|16|TRBV7-2
CASSFSGGRSGDTQYF
>TRBJ1-6|13|TRBV4-3
CASSQAGDSPLHF
>TRBJ2-2|14|TRBV30
CAWSVRGYTGELFF
>TRBJ2-7|14|TRBV2
CASSSSGETYEQYF
>TRBJ1-6|14|TRBV5-6
CASSLIKSNSPLHF
>TRBJ2-2|14|TRBV5-1
CASRGTANTGELFF
>TRBJ1-5|16|TRBV15
CATSNDRGLGNQPQHF
>TRBJ1-5|15|TRBV7-2
CASSLELLRGQPQHF
>TRBJ1-5|16|TRBV7-9
CASSLARGTSNQPQHF
>TRBJ2-3|15|TRBV11-2
CASSNAGLETDTQYF
>TRBJ2-4|15|TRBV19
CASSIAGPAKNIQYF
>TRBJ2-3|15|TRBV5-1
CASSSRGPSGDTQYF
>TRBJ1-2|15|TRBV6-6
CASLDRDLVNYGYTF
>TRBJ2-7|13|TRBV7-2
CASSLYQAGTQYF
>TRBJ2-5|16|TRBV5-1
CASSSVRLAGLETQYF
>TRBJ2-5|15|TRBV7-2
CASSLMTGGGETQYF
>TRBJ2-7|13|TRBV18
CASSPGGEREQYF
>TRBJ1-5|15|TRBV15
CATSRKSRDYQPQHF
>TRBJ2-7|12|TRBV2
CASKTGGYEQYF
>TRBJ1-1|13|TRBV11-2
CASSPRQGGDAFF
>TRBJ1-1|18|TRBV30
CAWSVMRQKATLNTEAFF
>TRBJ2-3|15|TRBV15
CATSIGQGRMDTQYF
>TRBJ2-7|14|TRBV6-5
CASRGQVASYEQYF
>TRBJ1-5|17|TRBV2
CASSDPVAGGLNQPQHF
>TRBJ2-5|15|TRBV14
CASSQGTGGMKTQYF
>TRBJ2-5|13|TRBV7-2
CASSLGQQETQYF
>TRBJ2-3|14|TRBV28
CASSPGTGTDTQYF
>TRBJ1-1|14|TRBV2
CASRDRVMNTEAFF
>TRBJ2-7|15|TRBV6-5
CASSYSSAQGYEQYF
>TRBJ2-7|15|TRBV28
CASSSTGTGPVEQYF
>TRBJ1-5|15|TRBV28
CASSLSRGIHQPQHF
>TRBJ2-4|15|TRBV5-1
CASSLTTSGENIQYF
>TRBJ2-1|18|TRBV5-4
CASSPGLAVAVSYNEQFF
>TRBJ2-1|13|TRBV7-9
CASSLVGGYEQFF
>TRBJ1-2|15|TRBV6-1
CASSDRVTGQDGYTF
>TRBJ2-3|18|TRBV15
CATSRPLAAVAGGYTQYF
>TRBJ2-1|19|TRBV19
CASSSDKGTSVSSYNEQFF
>TRBJ2-5|16|TRBV7-8
CASSPQGAGSGETQYF
>TRBJ1-2|11|TRBV29-1
CSGSLQSRYTF